Each of the 19 T cell receptor beta chains below was sequenced from the same sample in a study of cytomegalovirus exposure and HLA in healthy donors. Both 60 Vbeta primers and 13 Jbeta primers went into the PCR. Clones were sequenced by immunoSEQ multiplex PCR, and TCRdb holds only the in-frame ones, with some missing. The sample consists of around 130,000 clones, roughly 74% of them appearing once. Sequenced material: PBMCs. The receptors shown here come from a man aged 35-49 years in good health and CMV-seropositive.

This clone was picked up one time. The CDR3: CASSFSGQYQPQHF. The CDR3 DNA is TGTGCCAGCAGTTTTTCCGGACAGTATCAGCCCCAGCATTTT. This rearrangement joins TRBV28 to TRBJ1-5; D is perhaps TRBD1 (6 bases). The CDR3 extends over 14 amino acids. From germline, CDR1 is MDHEN and CDR2 SYDVKM. V was shortened by 3 bases and J by 5 bases, with 11 bases between the two germline ends.

The CDR3 reads CASSLDSFSYEQYF. The DNA for the CDR3 is TGCGCCAGCAGCTTAGACAGCTTCTCCTACGAGCAGTACTTC. The rearrangement uses TRBV4-1 and TRBJ2-7, with D possibly being TRBD1 (5 bases). V was pared by 5 bases and J by 0 bases, with 11 bases between. The CDR3 spans 14 residues. Germline V gene sequence: CDR1 MGHRA, CDR2 YSYEKL.

The chain joins TRBV10-1 to TRBJ2-7; 9 nucleotides align to TRBD2. The length of the CDR3 is 13 residues. The trim removed 2 bases at V and 5 bases at J, leaving 1 base unmatched. Germline CDR1 WNHNN, CDR2 SYGVQD (reference sequence). The CDR3 DNA reads as TGCGCCAGCAGTGAGAGCGGGAGGAACGAGCAGTACTTC. Protein sequence: CASSESGRNEQYF.

The chain joins TRBV10-3 to TRBJ1-3; 8 nucleotides match TRBD1. The germline V gene has CDR1 ENHRY and CDR2 SYGVKD. The CDR3 loop spans 14 amino acids. The J segment lost 0 bases and the V segment lost 10 bases, leaving 5 bases of the junction unmatched. CDR3 residues: CATTGTGSGNTIYF. DNA of the CDR3: TGTGCCACTACCGGGACAGGCTCTGGAAACACCATATATTTT.

This chain joins TRBV27 and TRBJ1-2, with D possibly TRBD1 on 6 matching bases. Per germline, CDR1 MNHEY and CDR2 SMNVEV (reference sequence). The CDR3 is made up of 16 amino acids. V was trimmed by 6 bases and J by 4 bases, leaving 21 bases between them. The CDR3 bases are TGTGCCAGCAGCCTACTTTCTCCGGGACAACTCTATGGCTACACCTTC. This sequence encodes CASSLLSPGQLYGYTF.

The sample holds a few counts of this clone. Different DNA sequences within this sample yield the same CDR3. V and J are TRBV10-2 and TRBJ1-2; TRBD1 matches at 10 bases. The trim removed 6 bases at V and 6 bases at J, leaving 1 base unmatched. Germline V gives CDR1 WSHSY, CDR2 SAAADI. The CDR3 loop spans 12 amino acids. DNA of the CDR3: TGCGCCAGCAGCGGACAGGGGGATGGCTACACCTTC. The encoded protein is CASSGQGDGYTF.

The chain links TRBV28 to TRBJ1-4; a possible D gene is TRBD1 (6 bases). The CDR3 is made up of 15 amino acids. With 2 bases removed from V and 8 bases from J, the gap between germline ends came to 15 bases. The V gene's germline CDR1 is MDHEN and CDR2 SYDVKM. CDR3 protein: CASSLPGATEEKLFF. For the CDR3, the DNA is TGTGCCAGCAGTTTACCAGGGGCTACGGAGGAAAAACTGTTTTTT.

V is TRBV2 and J is TRBJ1-3, with no clear D. The ends were cut back, 9 bases at V and 4 bases at J, with 13 bases in the middle. This CDR3 region has 13 residues. CDR1 is SNHLY and CDR2 is FYNNEI in the germline V gene. CDR3 loop: CASLGGWGNTIYF. In DNA form, the CDR3 reads TGTGCCAGTCTTGGAGGGTGGGGAAACACCATATATTTT.

The chain carries TRBV5-1 and TRBJ2-7; TRBD1 agrees at 7 bases. The length of the CDR3 is 14 residues. Germline lookup yields CDR1 SGHRS and CDR2 YFSETQ. V lost 6 bases to trimming and J lost 2 bases; unmatched junction nucleotides: 8. In DNA form, the CDR3 reads TGCGCCAGCAAACTCGGGACAGCTGCCTACGAGCAGTACTTC. Translation gives CASKLGTAAYEQYF.

The chain combines TRBV28 with TRBJ2-5, with D possibly TRBD1 on 5 matching bases. V lost 5 bases and J lost 3, with 19 bases in between. Germline V gene lookup returns CDR1 MDHEN and CDR2 SYDVKM. The CDR3 totals 16 residues. CDR3 nucleotides: TGTGCCAGCAGTCCTCTCCTGACAGCCCGAAAAGAGACCCAGTACTTC. Amino acid sequence: CASSPLLTARKETQYF.

This chain links TRBV7-9 with TRBJ2-7, with D perhaps matching TRBD1 (6 bases). Germline V gives CDR1 SEHNR, CDR2 FQNEAQ (reference sequence). The ends were cut back, 4 bases at V and 0 bases at J, with 13 bases in the middle. The CDR3 totals 15 residues. DNA of the CDR3: TGTGCCAGCAGCTCGCCTAGGGGGAACTCCTACGAGCAGTACTTC. It translates to CASSSPRGNSYEQYF.

The V gene is TRBV30, the J gene TRBJ1-2, with 7 bases fitting TRBD1. The CDR3 has 16 residues. The V gene end was trimmed by 1 base and the J gene end by 10 bases; junction bases not matched to a gene: 18. Germline lookup yields CDR1 GTSNPN and CDR2 SVGIG (reference sequence). The CDR3: CAWSDPLDRRLSDYTF. The DNA for the CDR3 is TGTGCCTGGAGTGACCCCCTGGACAGGAGACTGTCGGACTACACCTTC. The variable domain in full, with the rest retrieved from reference TRBV30 and TRBJ1-2, is SQTIHQWPATLVQPVGSPLSLECTVEGTSNPNLYWYRQAAGRGLQLLFYSVGIGQISSEVPQNLSASRPQDRQFILSSKKLLLSDSGFYLCAWSDPLDRRLSDYTFGSGTRLTVV.

Details on this clone: Other DNA sequences within the sample encode an identical CDR3. V is TRBV5-1 and J is TRBJ2-3; 10 positions agree with TRBD2. V trimming: 0 bases; J trimming: 5 bases; junction bases outside the gene matches: 9. Germline V gene lookup returns CDR1 SGHRS and CDR2 YFSETQ. This CDR3 spans 17 amino acids. CDR3 DNA: TGCGCCAGCAGCTTGGCCAGCAGCGGGGGGGCGGGAGATACGCAGTATTTT. Encoded protein: CASSLASSGGAGDTQYF.

In regard to this clone: At one boundary the junction diverges from the germline segment, which might be a read error. The J gene is TRBJ2-5, the V gene TRBV2, with 8 positions matching TRBD2. Germline assignment: CDR1 SNHLY and CDR2 FYNNEI. The CDR3 is 15 amino acids. CDR3 residues: CASSEAGAPGETQYF. DNA of the CDR3: TGTGCCAGCAGCGAAGCGGGAGCCCCGGGAGAGACCCAGTACTTC.

This chain joins TRBV7-9 and TRBJ2-7; 11 nucleotides align to TRBD2. This CDR3 has 15 amino acids. Looked up from germline, CDR1 is SEHNR and CDR2 is FQNEAQ (reference sequence). Trimming removed 5 bases from V and 2 bases from J; junction bases left unmatched: 5. The CDR3 is CASSILAGDPYEQYF. CDR3 DNA sequence: TGTGCCAGCAGCATACTAGCGGGGGACCCCTACGAGCAGTACTTC.

The chain is built from TRBV6-1 and TRBJ1-2, with 10 bases fitting TRBD1. This CDR3 has 14 residues. Germline values: CDR1 MNHNS, CDR2 SASEGT. V shed 7 bases and J 2 bases; nucleotides not matched to a gene: 4. CDR3 nucleotides: TGTGCCAGCAACCCGACAGGGGGCAACTATGGCTACACCTTC. Its translation is CASNPTGGNYGYTF.

The chain joins TRBV15 to TRBJ1-2; D unclear. Germline lookup yields CDR1 LNHNV and CDR2 YYDKDF (reference sequence). CDR3 size: 18 residues. Deletions cut 5 bases from V and 5 bases from J, with 27 bases between. For the CDR3, the DNA is TGTGCCACCAGCCGTGACGGGTTTGCGGGAACGGTTGGATATGGCTACACCTTC. Translated, it gives CATSRDGFAGTVGYGYTF.

The genes are TRBV7-2 and TRBJ2-1; TRBD2 agrees at 11 bases. This CDR3 is 16 amino acids long. Germline-derived CDR1 and CDR2 are SGHTA and FQGNSA. Trimming at V came to 4 bases and at J to 4 bases, leaving 6 bases not matched to a gene. CDR3 sequence: CASSSPGLAGYNEQFF. The CDR3, as DNA: TGTGCCAGCAGCTCCCCCGGACTAGCGGGTTACAATGAGCAGTTCTTC.

This clone was seen just once. V and J are TRBV28 and TRBJ2-7, with D possibly TRBD2 on 5 matching bases. The CDR3 is 17 residues long. CDR1 MDHEN and CDR2 SYDVKM come from the germline V gene. V gave up 3 bases and J gave up 0 bases, with 18 bases separating them. In DNA, the CDR3 is TGTGCCAGCAGTTTCGGGGAAAGGTTTAGCCTCTCCTACGAGCAGTACTTC. This sequence encodes CASSFGERFSLSYEQYF.